This paragraph covers one T cell receptor beta chain sequence. Its antigen specificity is not known. Base qualities are not recorded, but no much larger clone differs from it by a single base. The germline V gene supplies CDR1 SGDLS and CDR2 YYNGEE. Germline trimming amounts to 0 bases on V and 4 bases on J, with 1 as the count of junction bases outside the gene matches. Spanning cysteine to phenylalanine, the CDR3 consists of 15 amino acids. Only the CDR3 DNA is retained, 45 bases long and in frame from the first base. The sample is drawn from a study of control samples from healthy donors and cancer patients (TCRdb year 2020). Libraries were constructed by the immunoSEQ multiplex PCR assay. TCRdb obtained this table from immuneACCESS and retained in-frame rearrangements with V and J assigned. These tables miss some clones; where compared with another copy, unresolved V genes account for less than half of the shortfall, and the remainder is unexplained. The sample records 170,000 or so clones, approximately 91% of which are singletons. The top ten clones comprise approximately 2% of the sample.

The sequenced material came from blood. The chain couples TRBV9 to TRBJ2-1; 10 central nucleotides agree with TRBD2. The sequence derives from a woman between 35 and 50 years old in good health. CDR3 sequence: CASSVASGGYNEQFF. DNA sequence: TGTGCCAGCAGCGTAGCTAGCGGGGGATACAATGAGCAGTTCTTC.